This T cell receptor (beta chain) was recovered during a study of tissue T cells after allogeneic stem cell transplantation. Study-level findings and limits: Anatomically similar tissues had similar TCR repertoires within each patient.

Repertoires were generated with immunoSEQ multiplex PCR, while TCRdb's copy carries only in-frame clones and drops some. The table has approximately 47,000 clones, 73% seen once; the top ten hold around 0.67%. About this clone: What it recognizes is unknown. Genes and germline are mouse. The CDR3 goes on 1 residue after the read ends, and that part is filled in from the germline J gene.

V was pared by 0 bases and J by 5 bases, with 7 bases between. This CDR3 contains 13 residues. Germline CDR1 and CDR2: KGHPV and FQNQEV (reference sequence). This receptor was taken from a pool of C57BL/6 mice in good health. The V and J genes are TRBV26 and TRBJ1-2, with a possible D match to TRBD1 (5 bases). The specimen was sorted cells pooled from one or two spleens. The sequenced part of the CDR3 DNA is TGTGCCAGCAGTCTGTCGTGGGGGTCCGACTACACC. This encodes CASSLSWGSDYT. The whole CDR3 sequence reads CASSLSWGSDYTF.